This note documents a single T cell receptor (beta chain) sequence. Its cognate antigen is unknown. A far larger clone is one nucleotide away, so this likely arose from a read error. Healthy adults negative for HIV, lacking recent acute infections or vaccinations, served as donors. The V gene end was trimmed by 3 bases and the J gene end by 3 bases; junction bases not matched to a gene: 6. This CDR3 is 16 amino acids long. CDR1 and CDR2 (germline): LGHNA, YNFKEQ. The sample comes from a study of shared clonotypes between healthy human individuals. Original processing notes: ImmunoSEQ yielded junction-only sequences lacking quality scores, so filtering differed. Produced via immunoSEQ multiplex PCR; TCRdb's table is partial and in-frame only. The V and J calls and clone size come from that table; D and trimming were worked out from the DNA. This table holds 100,000 or so clones, 65% to 75% found once.

Study-level points and caveats: The generation probabilities recorded for non-shared clonotypes fell below those of clonotypes shared by all four donors.

The rearrangement joins TRBV4-2 to TRBJ1-3; TRBD1 matches 9 bases. The clonotype originates from a woman aged 25 to 39 in good health. Source material: memory CD8+ T cells sorted from blood. Subset given: CD45RO+ cells pooled with CCR7-negative TemRA cells. CDR3 residues: CASSQAQDRGGNTIYF. CDR3 sequence (DNA): TGTGCCAGCAGCCAGGCCCAGGACAGGGGTGGAAACACCATATATTTT.